A selection of T cell receptor beta chains follows, all from one sample in a study of shared clonotypes between healthy human individuals. The method was immunoSEQ multiplex PCR; TCRdb's version includes in-frame clones alone and lacks a portion of them. The sample consists of approximately 700,000 clones, 73% of them appearing once. The sample was memory CD4+ T cells sorted from blood. The receptors were sampled from a woman in her twenties or thirties in good health. CDR3s include the opening cysteine and the closing phenylalanine or tryptophan. Fields, in order: D gene, V gene, J gene, clone size, CDR3 DNA, CDR3 protein. A D gene is named only where the DNA matches it firmly. Clone size, where shown, is once, few, many, or a class for clones that have expanded.

>NA|TRBV19|TRBJ2-2|NA
TGTGCCAGTGCCGAGGCAGGGAGGAACACCGGGGAGCTGTTTTTT
CASAEAGRNTGELFF
>TRBD2|TRBV7-3|TRBJ2-2|NA
TGTGCCAGCAGCTTACGGAGCGGGATGAACACCGGGGAGCTGTTTTTT
CASSLRSGMNTGELFF
>NA|TRBV10-3|TRBJ2-7|once
TGTGCCATCAGTGAGGAGCTCCCGGCTGCCGAGCAGTACTTC
CAISEELPAAEQYF
>TRBD1|TRBV7-9|TRBJ2-1|NA
TGTGCCAGCAGCCCGACAGGGGCGACTTACAATGAGCAGTTCTTC
CASSPTGATYNEQFF
>NA|TRBV28|TRBJ1-2|once
TGTGCCAGCAGTTACCGGTTGGACTATGGCTACACCTTC
CASSYRLDYGYTF
>NA|TRBV5-1|TRBJ1-1|NA
TGCGCCAGCAGAGCCGCGGACGGAATAAACACTGAAGCTTTCTTT
CASRAADGINTEAFF
>TRBD2|TRBV7-9|TRBJ2-1|NA
TGTGCCAGCAGCTTGAGGACTAGCGCGTACAATGAGCAGTTCTTC
CASSLRTSAYNEQFF
>NA|TRBV7-9|TRBJ2-1|NA
TGTGCCAGCAGCTTAGAATTTAGATACAATGAGCAGTTCTTC
CASSLEFRYNEQFF
>NA|TRBV10-3|TRBJ1-6|NA
TGTGCCATCAGTGAGGTGGAATCCTCACCCCTCCACTTT
CAISEVESSPLHF
>NA|TRBV18|TRBJ1-4|NA
TGTGCCAGCTCGGCGGATCAGGATGAAAAACTGTTTTTT
CASSADQDEKLFF
>NA|TRBV9|TRBJ2-1|NA
TGTGCCAGCAGCGCAAAGTCACCGCTGAATGAGCAGTTCTTC
CASSAKSPLNEQFF
>TRBD1|TRBV4-2|TRBJ2-3|NA
TGTGCCAGCAGCCAAGTGGCAGGGGGCTTGCAAGGCACAGATACGCAGTATTTT
CASSQVAGGLQGTDTQYF
>TRBD2|TRBV9|TRBJ2-3|NA
TGTGCCAGCAGCGACCAGGGACTACTGAGCACAGATACGCAGTATTTT
CASSDQGLLSTDTQYF